Shown below are 25 T cell receptor beta chains from a single sample sequenced in a study of early T cells in non-severe SARS-CoV-2 infection (dated by TCRdb to the early 2020s). The library was made by 5' RACE. TCRdb names NextSeq 500 as the instrument used. The public reads were run again by TCRdb, first through fastp at Q25 and then through MiXCR, and only productive beta chains were kept. Entries are consolidated by CDR3 protein sequence, retaining the most common genes and DNA. The sample contains some 80,000 distinct CDR3 sequences, 10% to 15% of them found a single time. In total, the top ten clones hold about 3.5% of the sample. The sample taken for sequencing was whole blood. The receptors stem from an adult who was a healthcare worker with PCR-confirmed SARS-CoV-2 infection or an uninfected control (not recorded which).

This clonotype was found a few times. The DNA of the CDR3 is TGTGCCAGCAGCGGAGCTGGTGGAGAGACCCAGTACTTC. Protein sequence: CASSGAGGETQYF. V gene TRBV9 combines with J gene TRBJ2-5; D is unclear. Germline CDR1 and CDR2: SGDLS and YYNGEE. V shed 3 bases and J shed 4 bases, with 10 bases lying between them. The CDR3 is 13 amino acids.

Ten or more counts support this clonotype. This chain links TRBV29-1 with TRBJ2-5, with D perhaps matching TRBD2 (5 bases). CDR1 SQVTM and CDR2 ANQGSEA come from the germline V gene. V lost 7 bases to trimming and J lost 5 bases, with 20 bases between them. This CDR3 is 14 amino acids long. In DNA form, the CDR3 reads TGCAGCGCTATTGAAAGTCTAGCTGTGGAGACCCAGTACTTC. Amino acids: CSAIESLAVETQYF. The full variable domain, in which reference TRBV29-1 and TRBJ2-5 provide the parts outside the CDR3, is SAVISQKPSRDICQRGTSLTIQCQVDSQVTMMFWYRQQPGQSLTLIATANQGSEATYESGFVIDKFPISRPNLTFSTLTVSNMSPEDSSIYLCSAIESLAVETQYFGPGTRLLVL.

The table lists this clonotype with many counts. This chain connects TRBV30 to TRBJ2-1, with no clear D. Germline V CDR1 and CDR2: GTSNPN, SVGIG (reference sequence). V was trimmed by 2 bases and J by 9 bases, leaving 17 bases between them. The CDR3 loop spans 14 amino acids. The CDR3 DNA is TGTGCCTGGAGTACGGGTAGGGCCTACGGTGAGCAGTTCTTC. Its translation is CAWSTGRAYGEQFF.

This clonotype occurred many times. This chain joins TRBV18 and TRBJ2-1, with D maybe TRBD2 (5 bases). V lost 2 bases and J 5 bases, leaving 13 bases between the germline ends. Germline CDR1 reads KGHSH; CDR2 reads LQKENI. The length of the CDR3 is 15 residues. The DNA of the CDR3 is TGTGCCAGCTCACCAAATCCCGGGAACCACAATGAGCAGTTCTTC. Translation: CASSPNPGNHNEQFF.

This clonotype has just a few counts. The chain is built from TRBV9 and TRBJ2-7; D remains ambiguous. The V gene's germline CDR1 is SGDLS and CDR2 YYNGEE. V lost 0 bases and J lost 3, with 13 bases in between. The CDR3 consists of 15 residues. The CDR3 here is CASSVAFGHNYEQYF. The CDR3 DNA follows: TGTGCCAGCAGCGTAGCTTTCGGCCACAACTACGAGCAGTACTTC.

The rearrangement joins TRBV3-1 to TRBJ2-7; D possibly corresponds to TRBD2 (5 bases). CDR3 length equals 15 residues. Germline values: CDR1 LGHDT, CDR2 YNNKEL (reference sequence). V lost 1 base and J 2 bases, leaving 12 bases between the germline ends. Here the CDR3 DNA reads TGTGCCAGCAGCCAAGGGAGGTCGCCAACCTACGAGCAGTACTTC. Its translation: CASSQGRSPTYEQYF.

This clonotype was observed at least ten times. The J gene is TRBJ1-2, the V gene TRBV28; 10 nucleotides match TRBD1. With 5 bases clipped from V and 13 bases from J, the junction kept 4 bases outside the gene matches. Germline CDR1 MDHEN, CDR2 SYDVKM. The length of the CDR3 is 11 residues. Written as DNA, the CDR3 is TGTGCCAGCAGTGACAGGGGGCGTTGCACCTTC. Amino acid sequence: CASSDRGRCTF.

The chain is built from TRBV27 and TRBJ2-2, with D maybe TRBD1 (5 bases). Germline V gene lookup returns CDR1 MNHEY and CDR2 SMNVEV (reference sequence). The CDR3 runs to 13 residues. V gave up 6 bases and J gave up 0 bases, with 5 bases separating them. CDR3 DNA: TGTGCCAGCAGAGGGGCGAACACCGGGGAGCTGTTTTTT. Encoded protein: CASRGANTGELFF.

This clonotype was picked up one time. The chain carries TRBV7-9 and TRBJ2-2; 8 nucleotides align to TRBD1. The CDR3 has 16 amino acids. Germline-derived CDR1 and CDR2 are SEHNR and FQNEAQ (reference sequence). Trimming removed 1 base from V and 1 base from J; junction bases left unmatched: 2. The DNA of the CDR3 is TGTGCCAGCAGCTTAGATGGGACAGGGAACACCGGGGAGCTGTTTTTT. It specifies CASSLDGTGNTGELFF.

This clonotype was counted many times. The chain carries TRBV3-1 and TRBJ2-1; D remains ambiguous. V was cut by 2 bases and J by 1 base, with 12 bases left in between. CDR3 length: 16 residues. Germline V gives CDR1 LGHDT, CDR2 YNNKEL (reference sequence). For the CDR3, the DNA is TGTGCCAGCAGCCAATTGGGCGGACGGTCCTACAATGAGCAGTTCTTC. This gives the protein CASSQLGGRSYNEQFF.

This clonotype has just a few counts. V gene TRBV4-1 combines with J gene TRBJ2-3, with 10 bases aligning to TRBD1. CDR3 length: 14 residues. Germline CDR1 MGHRA, CDR2 YSYEKL. J gave up 6 bases and V 4 bases, and 4 bases lay outside the gene matches. Written as DNA, the CDR3 is TGCGCCAGCAGCCGCGGACAGGGGGGGGATACGCAGTATTTT. This encodes CASSRGQGGDTQYF.

The genes are TRBV11-2 and TRBJ2-5; TRBD2 agrees at 13 bases. Germline V lookup: CDR1 SGHAT, CDR2 FQNNGV. This CDR3 has 16 amino acids. The junction had 4 bases not matched to a gene; V was cut back by 6 bases and J by 0 bases. Written as DNA, the CDR3 is TGTGCCAGCAGTTCCGGACTAGCGGGGGACCAAGAGACCCAGTACTTC. Protein product: CASSSGLAGDQETQYF.

This clonotype has just a few counts. V gene TRBV24-1 combines with J gene TRBJ2-7; tentatively, D is TRBD2 (5 bases). V was pared by 6 bases and J by 7 bases, with 15 bases between. The CDR3 length is 13 residues. Germline CDR1 reads KGHDR; CDR2 reads SFDVKD. The CDR3 sequence: CATSFARGGEQYF. CDR3 bases: TGTGCCACCAGTTTCGCCAGAGGAGGAGAGCAGTACTTC.

This chain joins TRBV5-1 and TRBJ2-3; TRBD2 might be the D (6 bases). The CDR3 contains 15 residues. CDR1 and CDR2 (germline): SGHRS, YFSETQ. V shed 3 bases and J shed 6 bases, with 17 bases lying between them. The CDR3 DNA sequence: TGCGCCAGCAGCTGGGCCGGGACTTCTTCGGATACGCAGTATTTT. It is translated as CASSWAGTSSDTQYF. Drawing the rest from reference TRBV5-1 and TRBJ2-3, the complete variable domain is KAGVTQTPRYLIKTRGQQVTLSCSPISGHRSVSWYQQTPGQGLQFLFEYFSETQRNKGNFPGRFSGRQFSNSRSEMNVSTLELGDSALYLCASSWAGTSSDTQYFGPGTRLTVL.

The V call is TRBV18, the J call TRBJ1-1, with 7 bases that match TRBD1. Germline V CDR1 and CDR2: KGHSH, LQKENI. V was clipped by 3 bases and J by 3 bases; unmatched bases: 10. This CDR3 has 16 amino acids. The CDR3 region has the DNA TGTGCCAGCTCACCCACCATGTTCAGGGGGGACACTGAAGCTTTCTTT. Protein product: CASSPTMFRGDTEAFF.

The chain has TRBV29-1 and TRBJ2-5; D is perhaps TRBD1 (5 bases). This CDR3 is 10 amino acids long. The germline gives CDR1 SQVTM, CDR2 ANQGSEA. This CDR3 is CGAREETQYF. The CDR3 DNA sequence: TGCGGGGCTAGAGAAGAGACCCAGTACTTC.

J is TRBJ1-1 and V is TRBV29-1; 7 bases align to TRBD1. This CDR3 has 12 amino acids. Trimming removed 7 bases from V and 1 base from J; junction bases left unmatched: 3. Germline V gene data show CDR1 as SQVTM and CDR2 as ANQGSEA. This CDR3 reads CSAGTANTEAFF. CDR3 DNA sequence: TGCAGCGCCGGGACAGCGAACACTGAAGCTTTCTTT.

This clonotype came up many times. This chain connects TRBV4-1 to TRBJ2-1, with TRBD2 identical over 9 bases. This CDR3 spans 15 amino acids. CDR1 and CDR2 (germline): MGHRA, YSYEKL. V was pared by 1 base and J by 10 bases, with 8 bases of the junction left unmatched. DNA for the CDR3: TGCGCCAGCAGCCAAGGGGCTAGCGGGATGGGGGAGCAGTTCTTC. Its protein is CASSQGASGMGEQFF.

This sequence joins TRBV7-9 and TRBJ1-5; D not certain. Germline lookup yields CDR1 SEHNR and CDR2 FQNEAQ (reference sequence). The CDR3 has 15 residues. Trimming pared 5 bases from V and 5 bases from J, leaving 16 bases between. CDR3 sequence reads: CASSLSGPGDQPQHF. As DNA, the CDR3 is TGTGCCAGCAGCCTCTCCGGGCCCGGGGATCAGCCCCAGCATTTT. Full variable domain (rest looked up from reference TRBV7-9 and TRBJ1-5): DTGVSQNPRHKITKRGQNVTFRCDPISEHNRLYWYRQTLGQGPEFLTYFQNEAQLEKSRLLSDRFSAERPKGSFSTLEIQRTEQGDSAMYLCASSLSGPGDQPQHFGDGTRLSIL.

This clonotype was detected ten times or more. V is TRBV28 and J is TRBJ2-5; possibly TRBD1 for D (6 bases). The CDR3 is 13 amino acids. CDR1 is MDHEN, CDR2 SYDVKM, per germline. The V end lost 6 bases, the J end lost 1 base, and 9 bases lay between the germline ends. The DNA for the CDR3 is TGTGCCAGCAGCTTAGGGGGCCAAGAGACCCAGTACTTC. It is translated as CASSLGGQETQYF.

The chain is built from TRBV5-1 and TRBJ2-5; 10 bases are a match to TRBD1. There are 14 residues in the CDR3. Looked up from germline, CDR1 is SGHRS and CDR2 is YFSETQ. Trimming at V came to 4 bases and at J to 4 bases, leaving 4 bases not matched to a gene. CDR3 bases: TGCGCCAGCAGCCCGGGACAGGGGAGAGAGACCCAGTACTTC. Amino acid sequence: CASSPGQGRETQYF.

The rearrangement joins TRBV5-1 to TRBJ1-1; D gene uncertain. The CDR3 runs to 15 residues. Germline loops: CDR1 SGHRS, CDR2 YFSETQ. V was cut by 3 bases and J by 0 bases, with 12 bases left in between. Written as DNA, the CDR3 is TGCGCCAGCAGCTCGGGGAACCCTTTGAACACTGAAGCTTTCTTT. This translates into CASSSGNPLNTEAFF.

This clonotype was recorded a few times. This sequence joins TRBV4-1 and TRBJ2-6, with no clear D. Trimming stripped 1 base from V and 0 bases from J, with 10 bases between. This CDR3 has 17 amino acids. Germline lookup yields CDR1 MGHRA and CDR2 YSYEKL. The CDR3 spells CASSQGAAVSGANVLTF. For the CDR3, the DNA is TGCGCCAGCAGCCAAGGGGCGGCAGTCTCTGGGGCCAACGTCCTGACTTTC.

In the case of this clonotype: A single base separates this from a much larger clone, so it may be a read error. The chain carries TRBV30 and TRBJ2-4; D is possibly TRBD1 (6 bases). From germline, CDR1 is GTSNPN and CDR2 SVGIG (reference sequence). The CDR3 covers 14 residues. In nucleotides, the CDR3 is TGTGCCTGGAGTGTGGGGGCAGGCAAAAACACTCAGTACTTC. Its translation: CAWSVGAGKNTQYF.

The table lists this clonotype with a few counts. The chain employs TRBV20-1 and TRBJ2-1, with 12 bases lining up with TRBD2. CDR1 is DFQATT, CDR2 SNEGSKA, per germline (reference sequence). This CDR3 is 12 amino acids long. CDR3 in DNA: TGCACTCCGACTAGCGGGAGTGGTGAGCAGTTCTTC. Protein: CTPTSGSGEQFF.